This T cell receptor beta chain stems from a study of technical replicates of blood from a few donors. Trimming cost V 0 bases and J 4 bases, with 19 bases left between them. This CDR3 contains 16 residues. The V gene's germline CDR1 is SQVTM and CDR2 ANQGSEA. The protocol was immunoSEQ multiplex PCR, while the TCRdb copy is restricted to in-frame clones and leaves out a portion. This sample has about 82,000 clones, with 95% to 96% found just once. This clone showed up just once. This clonotype originated in a human donor in good health. The sequencing sample was made of T cells isolated from PBMCs. The chain combines TRBV29-1 with TRBJ2-7, with D maybe TRBD1 (6 bases). CDR3 residues: CSVEDGLQGSGYEQYF. In DNA form, the CDR3 reads TGCAGCGTTGAAGATGGTCTACAGGGTTCGGGTTACGAGCAGTACTTC.